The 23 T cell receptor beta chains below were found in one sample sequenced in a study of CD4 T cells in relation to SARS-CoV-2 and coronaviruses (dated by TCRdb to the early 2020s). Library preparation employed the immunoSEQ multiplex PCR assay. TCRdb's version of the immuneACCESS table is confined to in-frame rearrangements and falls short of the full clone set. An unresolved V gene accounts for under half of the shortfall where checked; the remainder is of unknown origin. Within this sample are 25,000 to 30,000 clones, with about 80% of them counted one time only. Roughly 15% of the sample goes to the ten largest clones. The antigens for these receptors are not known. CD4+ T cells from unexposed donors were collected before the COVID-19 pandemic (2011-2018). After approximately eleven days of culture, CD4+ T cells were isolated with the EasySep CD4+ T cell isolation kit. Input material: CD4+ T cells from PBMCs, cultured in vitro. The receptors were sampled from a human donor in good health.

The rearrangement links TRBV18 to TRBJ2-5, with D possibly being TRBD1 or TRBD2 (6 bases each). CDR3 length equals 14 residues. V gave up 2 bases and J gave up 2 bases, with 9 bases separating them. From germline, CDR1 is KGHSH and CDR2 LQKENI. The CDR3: CASSPGGRQETQYF. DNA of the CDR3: TGTGCCAGCTCACCAGGGGGGCGACAAGAGACCCAGTACTTC.

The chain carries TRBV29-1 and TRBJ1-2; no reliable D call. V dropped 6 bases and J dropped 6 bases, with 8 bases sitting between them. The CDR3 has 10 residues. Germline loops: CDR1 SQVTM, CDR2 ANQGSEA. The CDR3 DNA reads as TGCAGCGTGGAGAGGAATGGCTACACCTTC. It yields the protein CSVERNGYTF.

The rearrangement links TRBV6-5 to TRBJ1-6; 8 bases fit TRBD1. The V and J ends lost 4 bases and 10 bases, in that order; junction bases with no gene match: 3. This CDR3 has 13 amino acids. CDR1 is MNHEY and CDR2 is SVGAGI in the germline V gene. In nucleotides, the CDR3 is TGTGCCAGCAGTTCGGGACAGGAATCACCCCTCCACTTT. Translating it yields CASSSGQESPLHF.

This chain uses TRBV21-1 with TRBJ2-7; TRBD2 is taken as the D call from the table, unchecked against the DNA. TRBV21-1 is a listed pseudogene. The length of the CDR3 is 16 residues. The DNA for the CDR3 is TGTGCCAGCACCTTCACTTCTAGCGGTTTCTCCTACGAGCAGTACTTC. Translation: CASTFTSSGFSYEQYF.

The CDR3 reads CASSAGTGQETQYF. As DNA, the CDR3 is TGTGCCAGCTCAGCCGGGACAGGCCAAGAGACCCAGTACTTC. The rearrangement links TRBV18 to TRBJ2-5; 8 bases match TRBD1. The V and J ends lost 5 bases and 1 base, in that order; junction bases with no gene match: 3. The CDR3 totals 14 residues. The germline V gene has CDR1 KGHSH and CDR2 LQKENI.

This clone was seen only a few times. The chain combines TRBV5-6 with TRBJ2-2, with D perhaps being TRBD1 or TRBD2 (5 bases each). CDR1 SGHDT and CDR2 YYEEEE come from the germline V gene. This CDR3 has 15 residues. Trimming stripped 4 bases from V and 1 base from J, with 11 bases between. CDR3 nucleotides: TGTGCCAGCAGCAAGGGACGGTTGAACACCGGGGAGCTGTTTTTT. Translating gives CASSKGRLNTGELFF.

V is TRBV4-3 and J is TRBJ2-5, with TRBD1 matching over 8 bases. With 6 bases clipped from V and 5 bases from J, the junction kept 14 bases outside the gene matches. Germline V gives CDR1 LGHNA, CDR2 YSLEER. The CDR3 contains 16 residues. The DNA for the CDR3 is TGCGCCAGCAGTCCTCAGCTTGGGACAGGAAGGGAGACCCAGTACTTC. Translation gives CASSPQLGTGRETQYF.

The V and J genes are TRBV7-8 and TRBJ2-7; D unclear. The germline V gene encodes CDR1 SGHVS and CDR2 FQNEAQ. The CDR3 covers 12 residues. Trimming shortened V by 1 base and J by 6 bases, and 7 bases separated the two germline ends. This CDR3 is CASSLVFTEQYF. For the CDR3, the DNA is TGTGCCAGCAGCTTAGTCTTTACCGAGCAGTACTTC. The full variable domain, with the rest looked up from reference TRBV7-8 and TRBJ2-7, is GAGVSQSPRYKVAKRGQDVALRCDPISGHVSLFWYQQALGQGPEFLTYFQNEAQLDKSGLPSDRFFAERPEGSVSTLKIQRTQQEDSAVYLCASSLVFTEQYFGPGTRLTVT.

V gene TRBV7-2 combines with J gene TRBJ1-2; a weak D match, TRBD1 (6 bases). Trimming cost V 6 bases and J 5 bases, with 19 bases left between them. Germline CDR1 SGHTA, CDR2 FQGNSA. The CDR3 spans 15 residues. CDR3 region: CASRPRWRGGYGYTF. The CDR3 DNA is TGTGCCAGCAGACCCAGGTGGAGGGGGGGGTATGGCTACACCTTC.

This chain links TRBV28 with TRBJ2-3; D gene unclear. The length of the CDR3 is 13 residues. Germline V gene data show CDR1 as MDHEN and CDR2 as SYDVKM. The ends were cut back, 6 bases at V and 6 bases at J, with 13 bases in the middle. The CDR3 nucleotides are TGTGCCAGCAGCTTCAGAGGAACGGATACGCAGTATTTT. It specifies CASSFRGTDTQYF. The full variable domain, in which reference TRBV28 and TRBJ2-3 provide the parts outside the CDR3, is DVKVTQSSRYLVKRTGEKVFLECVQDMDHENMFWYRQDPGLGLRLIYFSYDVKMKEKGDIPEGYSVSREKKERFSLILESASTNQTSMYLCASSFRGTDTQYFGPGTRLTVL.

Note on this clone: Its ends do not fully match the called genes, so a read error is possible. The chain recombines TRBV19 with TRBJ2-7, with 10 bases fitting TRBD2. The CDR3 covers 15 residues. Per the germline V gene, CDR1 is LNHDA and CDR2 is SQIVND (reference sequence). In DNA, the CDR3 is TGTGCCAGTAGTATACATAGCGGGGGGTCCTCCGAGCAGTACTTC. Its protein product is CASSIHSGGSSEQYF.

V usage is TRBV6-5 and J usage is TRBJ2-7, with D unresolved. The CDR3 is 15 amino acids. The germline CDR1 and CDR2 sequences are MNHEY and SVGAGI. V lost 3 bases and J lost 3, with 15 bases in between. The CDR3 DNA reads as TGTGCCAGCAGTTATGACCCCGGTGGAAACTACGAGCAGTACTTC. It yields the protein CASSYDPGGNYEQYF.

CDR3 sequence reads: CSVERKGYGYTF. DNA of the CDR3: TGCAGCGTTGAGAGGAAAGGGTATGGCTACACCTTC. The rearrangement joins TRBV29-1 to TRBJ1-2, with D unresolved. Germline lookup yields CDR1 SQVTM and CDR2 ANQGSEA. The CDR3 has 12 residues. Trimming stripped 3 bases from V and 5 bases from J, with 10 bases between.

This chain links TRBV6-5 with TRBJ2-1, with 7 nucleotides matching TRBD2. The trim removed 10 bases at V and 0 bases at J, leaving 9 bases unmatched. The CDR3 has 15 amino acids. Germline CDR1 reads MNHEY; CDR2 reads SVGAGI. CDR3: CATPPGGSSYNEQFF. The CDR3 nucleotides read TGTGCCACCCCCCCGGGGGGAAGCTCCTACAATGAGCAGTTCTTC.

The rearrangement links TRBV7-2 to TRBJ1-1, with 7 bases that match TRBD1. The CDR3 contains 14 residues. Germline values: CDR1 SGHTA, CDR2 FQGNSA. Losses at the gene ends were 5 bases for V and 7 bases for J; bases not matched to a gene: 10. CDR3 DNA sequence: TGTGCCAGCAGCCCAACCCGGGACAGCCTTGAAGCTTTCTTT. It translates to CASSPTRDSLEAFF. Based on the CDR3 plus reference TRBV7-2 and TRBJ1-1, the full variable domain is GAGVSQSPSNKVTEKGKDVELRCDPISGHTALYWYRQSLGQGLEFLIYFQGNSAPDKSGLPSDRFSAERTGGSVSTLTIQRTQQEDSAVYLCASSPTRDSLEAFFGQGTRLTVV.

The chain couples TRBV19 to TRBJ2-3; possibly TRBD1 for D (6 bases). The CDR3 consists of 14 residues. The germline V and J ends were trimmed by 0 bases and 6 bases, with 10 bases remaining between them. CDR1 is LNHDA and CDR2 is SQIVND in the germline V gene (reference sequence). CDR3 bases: TGTGCCAGTAGTATAGAACCAGGGGAGGATACGCAGTATTTT. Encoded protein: CASSIEPGEDTQYF.

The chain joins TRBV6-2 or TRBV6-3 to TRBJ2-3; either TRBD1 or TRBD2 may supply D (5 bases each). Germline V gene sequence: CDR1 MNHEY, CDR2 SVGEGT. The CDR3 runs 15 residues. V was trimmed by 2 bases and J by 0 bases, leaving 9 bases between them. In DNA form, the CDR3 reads TGTGCCAGCAGTTACGGGACGTTGAGCACAGATACGCAGTATTTT. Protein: CASSYGTLSTDTQYF.

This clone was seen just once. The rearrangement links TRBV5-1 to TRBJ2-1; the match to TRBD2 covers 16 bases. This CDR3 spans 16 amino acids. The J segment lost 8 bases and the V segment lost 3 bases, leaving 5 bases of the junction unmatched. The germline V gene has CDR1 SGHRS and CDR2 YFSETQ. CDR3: CASSSTGTSGRDEQFF. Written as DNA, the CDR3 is TGCGCCAGCAGCTCGACTGGGACTAGCGGGAGGGATGAGCAGTTCTTC.

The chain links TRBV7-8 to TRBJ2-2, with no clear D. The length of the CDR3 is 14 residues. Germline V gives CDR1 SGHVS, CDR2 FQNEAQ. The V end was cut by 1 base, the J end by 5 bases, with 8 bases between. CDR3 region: CASSLGIWTGELFF. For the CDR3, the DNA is TGTGCCAGCAGCTTAGGGATTTGGACCGGGGAGCTGTTTTTT.

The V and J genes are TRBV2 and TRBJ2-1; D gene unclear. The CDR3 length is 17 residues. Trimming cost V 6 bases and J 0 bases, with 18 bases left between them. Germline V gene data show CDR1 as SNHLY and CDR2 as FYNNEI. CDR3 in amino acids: CASRFRRFTSSYNEQFF. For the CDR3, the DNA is TGTGCCAGCAGATTCCGACGCTTTACGAGCTCCTACAATGAGCAGTTCTTC.

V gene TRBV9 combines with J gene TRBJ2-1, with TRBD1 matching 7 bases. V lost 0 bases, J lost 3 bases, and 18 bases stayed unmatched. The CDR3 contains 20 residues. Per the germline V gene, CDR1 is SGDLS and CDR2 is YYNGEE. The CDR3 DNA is TGTGCCAGCAGCGTAGCGATAACAGGGGACGCTAATATCGTCTACAATGAGCAGTTCTTC. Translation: CASSVAITGDANIVYNEQFF.

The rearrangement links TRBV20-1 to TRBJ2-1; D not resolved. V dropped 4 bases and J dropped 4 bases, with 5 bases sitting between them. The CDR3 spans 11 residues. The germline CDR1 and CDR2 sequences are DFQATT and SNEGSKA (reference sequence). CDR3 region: CSAKKYNEQFF. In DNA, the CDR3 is TGCAGTGCTAAGAAGTACAATGAGCAGTTCTTC.

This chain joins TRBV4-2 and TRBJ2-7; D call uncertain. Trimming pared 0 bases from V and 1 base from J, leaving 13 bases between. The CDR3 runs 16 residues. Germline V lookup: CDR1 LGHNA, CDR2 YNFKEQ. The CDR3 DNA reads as TGTGCCAGCAGCCAAGAATGGCCGAGTGGTTCCTACGAGCAGTACTTC. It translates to CASSQEWPSGSYEQYF.